The present T cell receptor beta chain was sequenced within a study of identical twins. Findings and limits, study-wide: Reduced insertions were recorded for abundant cord blood beta clonotypes, with no such pattern in memory repertoires. Modeled out-of-frame TCR alpha sharing in monozygotic twins fell below observed levels.

The cDNA had a unique molecular identifier and a template-switch universal primer site. Each CDR3 protein gets one entry after TCRdb re-called the 5' RACE reads with MiXCR. The profile shows approximately 1.8 million distinct CDR3 sequences, under 35% of them singletons. A remark on this clonotype: The antigen remains unidentified. One junction end does not reproduce the germline sequence, and a read error may be involved.

The CDR3 covers 16 residues. Germline V gene sequence: CDR1 SEHNR, CDR2 FQNEAQ (reference sequence). Sequenced: cord blood. This receptor was taken from a newborn girl in good health. The J gene is TRBJ2-3, the V gene TRBV7-9; 7 nucleotides align to TRBD1. CDR3 sequence: CASSPTTGLVRDTRYF. CDR3 DNA: TGTGCCAGCAGCCCCACGACAGGGCTTGTCAGAGATACGCGGTATTTT.